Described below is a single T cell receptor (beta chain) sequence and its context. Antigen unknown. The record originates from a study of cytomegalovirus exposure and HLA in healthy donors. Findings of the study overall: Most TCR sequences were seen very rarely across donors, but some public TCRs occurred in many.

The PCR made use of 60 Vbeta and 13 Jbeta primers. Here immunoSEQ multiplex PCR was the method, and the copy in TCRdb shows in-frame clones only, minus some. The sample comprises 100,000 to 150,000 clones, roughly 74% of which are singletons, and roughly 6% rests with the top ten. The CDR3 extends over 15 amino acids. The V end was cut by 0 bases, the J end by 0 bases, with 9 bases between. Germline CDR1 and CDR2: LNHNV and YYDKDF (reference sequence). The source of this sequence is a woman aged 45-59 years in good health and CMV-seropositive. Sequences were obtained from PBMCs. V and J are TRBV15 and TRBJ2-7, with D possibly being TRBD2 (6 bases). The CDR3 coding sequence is TGTGCCACCAGCAGAGATAGCGGTAGCTCCTACGAGCAGTACTTC. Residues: CATSRDSGSSYEQYF.